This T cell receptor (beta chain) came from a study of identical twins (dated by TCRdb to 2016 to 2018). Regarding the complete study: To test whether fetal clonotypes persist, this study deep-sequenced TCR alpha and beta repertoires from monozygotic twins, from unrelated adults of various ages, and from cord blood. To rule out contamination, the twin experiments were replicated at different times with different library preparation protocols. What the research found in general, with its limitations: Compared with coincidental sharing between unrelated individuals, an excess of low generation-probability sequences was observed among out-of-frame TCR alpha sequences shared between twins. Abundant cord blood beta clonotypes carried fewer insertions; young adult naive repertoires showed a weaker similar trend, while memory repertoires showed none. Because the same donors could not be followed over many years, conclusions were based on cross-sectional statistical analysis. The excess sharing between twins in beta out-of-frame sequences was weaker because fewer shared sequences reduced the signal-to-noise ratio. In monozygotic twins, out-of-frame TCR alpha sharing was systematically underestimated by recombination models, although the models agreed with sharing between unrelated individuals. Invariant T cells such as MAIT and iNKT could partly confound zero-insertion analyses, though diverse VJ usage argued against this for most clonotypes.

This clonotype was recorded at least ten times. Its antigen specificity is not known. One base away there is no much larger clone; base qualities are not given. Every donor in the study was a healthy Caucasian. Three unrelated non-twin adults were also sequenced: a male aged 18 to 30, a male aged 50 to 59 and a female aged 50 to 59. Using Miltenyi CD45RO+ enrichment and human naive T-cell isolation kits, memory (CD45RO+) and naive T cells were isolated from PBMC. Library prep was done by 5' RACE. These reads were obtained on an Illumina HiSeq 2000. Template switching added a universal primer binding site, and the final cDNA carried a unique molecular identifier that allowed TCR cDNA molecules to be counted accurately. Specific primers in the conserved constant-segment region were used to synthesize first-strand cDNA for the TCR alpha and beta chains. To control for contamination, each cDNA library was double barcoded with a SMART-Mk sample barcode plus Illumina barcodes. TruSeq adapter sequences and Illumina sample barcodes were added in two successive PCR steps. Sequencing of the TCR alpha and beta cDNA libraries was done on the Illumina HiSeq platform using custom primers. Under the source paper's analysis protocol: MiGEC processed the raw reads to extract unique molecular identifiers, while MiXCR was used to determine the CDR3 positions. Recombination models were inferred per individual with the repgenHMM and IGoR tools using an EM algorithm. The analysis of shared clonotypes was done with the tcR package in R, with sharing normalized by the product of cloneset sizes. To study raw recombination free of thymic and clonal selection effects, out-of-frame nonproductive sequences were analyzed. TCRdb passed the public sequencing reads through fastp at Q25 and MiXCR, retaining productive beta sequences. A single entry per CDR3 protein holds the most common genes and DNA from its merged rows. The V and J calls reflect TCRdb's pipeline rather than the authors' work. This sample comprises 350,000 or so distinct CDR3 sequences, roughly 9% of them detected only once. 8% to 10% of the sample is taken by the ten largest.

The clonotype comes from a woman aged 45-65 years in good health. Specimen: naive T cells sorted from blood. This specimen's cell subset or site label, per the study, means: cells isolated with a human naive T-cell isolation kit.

The DNA sequence is TGCGCCAGCAGCTTCGGGGGAGGGCCGGACACCGGGGAGCTGTTTTTT. Translated, this is CASSFGGGPDTGELFF. This chain is built from TRBV5-1 and TRBJ2-2; 7 middle bases align to TRBD2. The germline V gene gives CDR1 as SGHRS and CDR2 as YFSETQ. V lost 2 bases and J lost 3 bases, and the count of bases not matched to a germline gene is 7. The CDR3 runs 16 amino acids, cysteine and phenylalanine included. Only the CDR3 DNA is retained, 48 bases long and in frame from the first base.